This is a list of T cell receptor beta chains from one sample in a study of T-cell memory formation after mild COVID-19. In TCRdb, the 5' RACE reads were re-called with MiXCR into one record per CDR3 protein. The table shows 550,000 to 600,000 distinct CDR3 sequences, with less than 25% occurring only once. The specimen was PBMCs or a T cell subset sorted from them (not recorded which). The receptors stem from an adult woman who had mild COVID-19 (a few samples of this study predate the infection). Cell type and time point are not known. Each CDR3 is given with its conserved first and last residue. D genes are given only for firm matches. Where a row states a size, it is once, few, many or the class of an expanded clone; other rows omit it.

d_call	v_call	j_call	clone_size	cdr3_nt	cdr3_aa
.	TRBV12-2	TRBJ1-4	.	TGTGCAAGTCGCTTACAGGGAGAGGATGAAAAACTGTTTTTT	CASRLQGEDEKLFF
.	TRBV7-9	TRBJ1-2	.	TGTGCCAGCAGCCAATCTGGAGGGGGCTATGGCTACACCTTC	CASSQSGGGYGYTF
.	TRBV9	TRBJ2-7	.	TGTGCCAGCAGCCAGTCCGGGACACCTATTGTCCGCGAGCAGTACTTC	CASSQSGTPIVREQYF
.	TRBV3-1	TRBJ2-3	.	TGTGCCAGCAGCCGTGCAGCGGGTGGCGGTACGCAGTATTTT	CASSRAAGGGTQYF
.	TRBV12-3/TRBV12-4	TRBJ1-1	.	TGTGCCAGCAGCCCCGGGCCACCGAACACTGAAGCTTTCTTT	CASSPGPPNTEAFF
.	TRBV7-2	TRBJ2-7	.	TGTGCCAGCAGCTTAGAGACTCTCTACGAGCAGTACTTC	CASSLETLYEQYF
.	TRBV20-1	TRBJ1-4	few	TGCAGTGCTAGAGATGGGGGAGCTAATGAAAAACTGTTTTTT	CSARDGGANEKLFF
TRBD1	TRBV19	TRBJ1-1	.	TGTGCCAGTAGACCGGACAGGCCCAACACTGAAGCTTTCTTT	CASRPDRPNTEAFF
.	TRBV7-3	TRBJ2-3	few	TGTGCCAGCAGCTTAAGTGCCGTGGATACGCAGTATTTT	CASSLSAVDTQYF
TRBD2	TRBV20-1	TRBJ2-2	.	TGCAGTGCTAGAACTAGCGGGAACAGCGCCGGGGAGCTGTTTTTT	CSARTSGNSAGELFF
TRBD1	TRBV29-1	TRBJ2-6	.	TGCAGCGTTGAAAGTCCCGGGACAGGGTCAGGGGCCAACGTCCTGACTTTC	CSVESPGTGSGANVLTF
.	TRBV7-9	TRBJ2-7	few	TGTGCCAGCAGTCCTCCGTCGGTCGAGCAGTACTTC	CASSPPSVEQYF
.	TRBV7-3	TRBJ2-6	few	TGTGCCAGCAGCTCCCGACAGATTAGCTCTGGGGCCAACGTCCTGACTTTC	CASSSRQISSGANVLTF
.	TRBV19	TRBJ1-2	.	TGTGCCAGTAGTATAGGTGGTGGCTACACCTTC	CASSIGGGYTF
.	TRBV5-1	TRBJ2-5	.	TGCGCCAGCAGCTCAAACGGACTCGTCCAAGAGACCCAGTACTTC	CASSSNGLVQETQYF
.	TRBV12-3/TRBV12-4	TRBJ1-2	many	TGTGCCAGCAGTTTTTATCGACAGGAACCAGGTAGTGGCTACACCTTC	CASSFYRQEPGSGYTF
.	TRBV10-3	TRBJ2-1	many	TGTGCCATCAGTGAGAGGAATGAGCAGTTCTTC	CAISERNEQFF
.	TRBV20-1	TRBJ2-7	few	TGCAGTGCTGCCCATAGCGACGAGCAGTACTTC	CSAAHSDEQYF
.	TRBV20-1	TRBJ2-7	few	TGCAGTGCAGAACCGGGAACCACCACCTACGAGCAGTACTTC	CSAEPGTTTYEQYF
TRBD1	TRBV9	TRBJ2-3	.	TGTGCCAGTATCACAGGGGGCGAGGCCCCAGATACGCAGTATTTT	CASITGGEAPDTQYF
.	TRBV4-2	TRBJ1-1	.	TGTGCCAGCGCAGAGGAGTCCCCAAACACTGAAGCTTTCTTT	CASAEESPNTEAFF
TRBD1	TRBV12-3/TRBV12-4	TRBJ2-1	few	TGTGCCAGCCAGCCACAGGGGGTCGACAATGAGCAGTTCTTC	CASQPQGVDNEQFF
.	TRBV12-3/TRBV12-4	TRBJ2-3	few	TGTGCCAGCAGGCTTTTCGACACAGATACGCAGTATTTT	CASRLFDTDTQYF
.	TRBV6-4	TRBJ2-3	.	TGTGCCAGCAGTGGGTCTAGCGAAGATACGCAGTATTTT	CASSGSSEDTQYF
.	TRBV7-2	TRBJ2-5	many	TGTGCCAGCAGCTTAGGGGCCGTAGAGACCCAGTACTTC	CASSLGAVETQYF
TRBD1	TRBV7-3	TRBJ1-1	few	TGTGCCAGCAGCCCAGGGACAGGGGGCCCTGAAGCTTTCTTT	CASSPGTGGPEAFF
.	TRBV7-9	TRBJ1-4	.	TGTGCCAGCAGCTGGGGTGCAGCTAATGAAAAACTGTTTTTT	CASSWGAANEKLFF
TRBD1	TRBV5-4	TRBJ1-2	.	TGTGCCAGCAGTCCCCCGACAGGGCCTGGCTACACCTTC	CASSPPTGPGYTF
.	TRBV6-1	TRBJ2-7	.	TGTGCCAGCGGAGGGCCCGGGCCGGGGCCCTACGAGCAGTACTTC	CASGGPGPGPYEQYF
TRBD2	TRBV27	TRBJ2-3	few	TGTGCCAGCAGTTTAAGCGCGGGAGGGCTCGCAGATACGCAGTATTTT	CASSLSAGGLADTQYF
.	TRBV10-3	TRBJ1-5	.	TGTGCCATCAGCGGGAACAATCAGCCCCAGCATTTT	CAISGNNQPQHF
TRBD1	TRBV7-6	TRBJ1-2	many	TGTGCCAGCAGCTTAATCGCGACAGGGGGCACAGGCTACACCTTC	CASSLIATGGTGYTF
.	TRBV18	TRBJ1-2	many	TGTGCCAGCAGCCCCGGGACGGACTATGGCTACACCTTC	CASSPGTDYGYTF
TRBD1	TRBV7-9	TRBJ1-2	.	TGTGCCAGCAGCCCTGGACAGGGGGCGTGGTATGGCTACACCTTC	CASSPGQGAWYGYTF
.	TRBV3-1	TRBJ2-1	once	TGTGCCAGCAGCCACCTGGACTCACCATACAATGAGCAGTTCTTC	CASSHLDSPYNEQFF
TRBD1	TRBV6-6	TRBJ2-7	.	TGTGCCAGCAGCCCCGGGACAGGGGGCATCTACGAGCAGTACTTC	CASSPGTGGIYEQYF
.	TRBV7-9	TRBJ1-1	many	TGTGCCAGCAGCGGACTGCCGAACACTGAAGCTTTCTTT	CASSGLPNTEAFF
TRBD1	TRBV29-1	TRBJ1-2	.	TGCAGCGTTGAAACAGGGGAATATGGCTACACCTTC	CSVETGEYGYTF
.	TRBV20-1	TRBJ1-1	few	TGCAGTGCCCCCCCCTGGGGAGACACTGAAGCTTTCTTT	CSAPPWGDTEAFF
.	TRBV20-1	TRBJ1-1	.	TGCAGTGCTAGAATCAGGGAGGGGAACACTGAAGCTTTCTTT	CSARIREGNTEAFF
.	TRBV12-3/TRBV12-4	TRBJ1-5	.	TGTGCCAGCAGTTTATCAGGGCGGCAGCCCCAGCATTTT	CASSLSGRQPQHF
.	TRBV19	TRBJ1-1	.	TGTGCCAGTAGTGTCCAGGGTCTGGGCACTGAAGCTTTCTTT	CASSVQGLGTEAFF
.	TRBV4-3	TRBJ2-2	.	TGCGCCAGCAGCCAAGAGGGCCGTGACGGGGAGCTGTTTTTT	CASSQEGRDGELFF
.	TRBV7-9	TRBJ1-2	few	TGTGCCAGCAGCCCTGAGTGGGGCTACACCTTC	CASSPEWGYTF
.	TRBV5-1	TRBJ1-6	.	TGCGCCAGCAGCTTGGAGGTCAGGAGCAGTTCACCCCTCCACTTT	CASSLEVRSSSPLHF
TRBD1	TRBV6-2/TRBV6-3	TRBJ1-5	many	TGTGCCAGCTCGGAGACGGACAGGGGTGACGGGGCAAATCAGCCCCAGCATTTT	CASSETDRGDGANQPQHF
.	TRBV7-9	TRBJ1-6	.	TGTGCCAGCAGCTTATCCCCAGGGTTTAATTCACCCCTCCACTTT	CASSLSPGFNSPLHF
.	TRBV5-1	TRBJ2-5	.	TGCGCCAGCAGTGTTGAGGAGACCCAGTACTTC	CASSVEETQYF
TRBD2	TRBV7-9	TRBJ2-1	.	TGTGCCAGCACCGAGGGGGCCCTAGCGGGGCAGGTCGGAAATGAGCAGTTCTTC	CASTEGALAGQVGNEQFF
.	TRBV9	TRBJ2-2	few	TGTGCCAGCAGCAGAGGGGGGGCCCGGTTCGGGGAGCTGTTTTTT	CASSRGGARFGELFF
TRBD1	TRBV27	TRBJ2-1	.	TGTGCCAGCAAGCCGGGATGGACAGGGAACACCTACAATGAGCAGTTCTTC	CASKPGWTGNTYNEQFF
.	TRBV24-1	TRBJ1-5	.	TGTGCCACCTCAGGGAGCAATCAGCCCCAGCATTTT	CATSGSNQPQHF
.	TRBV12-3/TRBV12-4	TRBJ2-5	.	TGTGCCAGCAGTTCTACACAGGGAAGAAAAGAGACCCAGTACTTC	CASSSTQGRKETQYF
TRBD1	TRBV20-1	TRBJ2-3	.	TGCAGTGCCTTACAGGGGGCAAGCACAGATACGCAGTATTTT	CSALQGASTDTQYF
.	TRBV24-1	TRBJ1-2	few	TGTGCCACCAGTGATTTGGACGGCGCAGCGGCAGATGGCTACACCTTC	CATSDLDGAAADGYTF